This entry lists 3 T cell receptor beta chains sequenced from one sample in a study of cytomegalovirus exposure and HLA in healthy donors. The PCR contained 60 Vbeta and 13 Jbeta primers. Data came from immunoSEQ multiplex PCR; TCRdb stores just in-frame clones and leaves some out. The top ten clones hold around 2.9% of a sample with around 160,000 clones, around three quarters of them seen once. Sequencing was performed on PBMCs. These receptors were collected from a man aged 35-49 years in good health and CMV-seropositive.

The chain couples TRBV5-6 to TRBJ2-1; 8 positions match TRBD2. The V gene's germline CDR1 is SGHDT and CDR2 YYEEEE. This CDR3 is 15 amino acids long. With V trimmed by 1 base and J by 8 bases, 8 bases remained unmatched. DNA of the CDR3: TGTGCCAGCAGCTTGCCGGGAGGGCCGATCCATGAGCAGTTCTTC. It codes for CASSLPGGPIHEQFF. The full variable domain, in which reference TRBV5-6 and TRBJ2-1 provide the parts outside the CDR3, is DAGVTQSPTHLIKTRGQQVTLRCSPKSGHDTVSWYQQALGQGPQFIFQYYEEEERQRGNFPDRFSGHQFPNYSSELNVNALLLGDSALYLCASSLPGGPIHEQFFGPGTRLTVL.

The chain combines TRBV19 with TRBJ2-7; the match to TRBD2 covers 11 bases. V dropped 4 bases and J dropped 0; count of bases not matched to a gene: 5. The germline CDR1 and CDR2 sequences are LNHDA and SQIVND (reference sequence). CDR3 length: 16 residues. The CDR3 sequence: CASSRGTSGSSYEQYF. In DNA, the CDR3 is TGTGCCAGTAGTAGAGGGACTAGCGGAAGCTCCTACGAGCAGTACTTC. The whole variable domain, filled in from reference TRBV19 and TRBJ2-7, reads DGGITQSPKYLFRKEGQNVTLSCEQNLNHDAMYWYRQDPGQGLRLIYYSQIVNDFQKGDIAEGYSVSREKKESFPLTVTSAQKNPTAFYLCASSRGTSGSSYEQYFGPGTRLTVT.

The J gene is TRBJ2-3, the V gene TRBV19; TRBD1 aligns across 9 bases. V lost 4 bases and J lost 6; bases outside the gene matches: 11. CDR3 length equals 16 residues. Germline V gives CDR1 LNHDA, CDR2 SQIVND (reference sequence). The CDR3 nucleotides are TGTGCCAGTAGTAGGGGGACAGGGCCCTTAGGCGATACGCAGTATTTT. Its protein product is CASSRGTGPLGDTQYF. Based on the CDR3 plus reference TRBV19 and TRBJ2-3, the full variable domain is DGGITQSPKYLFRKEGQNVTLSCEQNLNHDAMYWYRQDPGQGLRLIYYSQIVNDFQKGDIAEGYSVSREKKESFPLTVTSAQKNPTAFYLCASSRGTGPLGDTQYFGPGTRLTVL.